The 21 T cell receptor beta chains listed next were all sequenced from one sample in a study of T-cell memory formation after mild COVID-19. TCRdb fed the 5' RACE reads into MiXCR, producing one record per CDR3 protein. The sample records around 390,000 distinct CDR3 sequences, approximately 16% being singletons. Sequences were obtained from PBMCs or a T cell subset sorted from them (not recorded which). Receptor source: a man aged 18 to 30 who had mild COVID-19 (a few samples of this study predate the infection). Cell type and time point are not known.

This clonotype was counted only a few times. The chain uses TRBV5-1 and TRBJ2-7, with D tentatively TRBD1 (5 bases). The germline gives CDR1 SGHRS, CDR2 YFSETQ. V was trimmed by 4 bases and J by 0 bases, leaving 14 bases between them. The CDR3 is made up of 15 amino acids. CDR3 sequence (DNA): TGCGCCAGCAGCCCCAGGGTCGGGCCCTCCTACGAGCAGTACTTC. The encoded protein is CASSPRVGPSYEQYF.

The gene calls are TRBV15 and TRBJ2-7; D gene uncertain. Germline CDR1 is LNHNV and CDR2 is YYDKDF (reference sequence). Trimming pared 1 base from V and 2 bases from J, leaving 6 bases between. The CDR3 sequence is 13 residues long. CDR3 sequence (DNA): TGTGCCACCAGCAGAGGACCAGCCTACGAGCAGTACGTC. Amino acid sequence: CATSRGPAYEQYV.

This clonotype was counted a few times. V usage is TRBV6-5 and J usage is TRBJ1-5; 7 bases map to TRBD1. The CDR3 is made up of 12 amino acids. V lost 10 bases to trimming and J lost 4 bases; unmatched junction nucleotides: 4. Germline V gene lookup returns CDR1 MNHEY and CDR2 SVGAGI. The CDR3 region has the DNA TGTGCCACCGGGACAGCTAATCAGCCCCAGCATTTT. It translates to CATGTANQPQHF.

This clonotype was seen a handful of times. The V and J genes are TRBV7-9 and TRBJ2-5; D not resolved. This CDR3 spans 13 amino acids. V lost 4 bases to trimming and J lost 4 bases, with 10 bases between them. Germline-derived CDR1 and CDR2 are SEHNR and FQNEAQ (reference sequence). This CDR3 reads CASSSLRRETQYF. As DNA, the CDR3 is TGTGCCAGCAGCTCACTCAGGCGAGAGACCCAGTACTTC. Full variable domain (rest looked up from reference TRBV7-9 and TRBJ2-5): DTGVSQNPRHKITKRGQNVTFRCDPISEHNRLYWYRQTLGQGPEFLTYFQNEAQLEKSRLLSDRFSAERPKGSFSTLEIQRTEQGDSAMYLCASSSLRRETQYFGPGTRLLVL.

This chain links TRBV5-6 with TRBJ2-7; TRBD1 agrees at 8 bases. Unmatched junction bases numbered 14, after V lost 5 bases and J lost 7 bases. Germline CDR1 SGHDT, CDR2 YYEEEE. The CDR3 covers 15 residues. CDR3 residues: CASRSTGANPAEQYV. The CDR3 bases are TGTGCCAGCAGGTCGACAGGGGCCAACCCTGCGGAGCAGTACGTC.

This clonotype was seen a few times. The V gene is TRBV12-3 or TRBV12-4, the J gene TRBJ2-2; 8 bases align to TRBD1. This CDR3 spans 12 amino acids. For the CDR3, the DNA is TGTGCGACCGGGACAGGCCCCGGGGAGCTGTTTTTT. It encodes CATGTGPGELFF.

The rearrangement links TRBV9 to TRBJ2-1; 11 nucleotides agree with TRBD2. The junction had 5 bases not matched to a gene; V was cut back by 0 bases and J by 3 bases. The CDR3 contains 17 residues. Germline CDR1 reads SGDLS; CDR2 reads YYNGEE. In DNA, the CDR3 is TGTGCCAGCAGCGTAGTAGCACTAGCGGGGGTCTACAATGAGCAGTTCTTC. This gives the protein CASSVVALAGVYNEQFF.

The chain recombines TRBV7-2 with TRBJ1-3; D is possibly TRBD1 (5 bases). V lost 5 bases and J lost 3, with 14 bases in between. This CDR3 is 15 amino acids long. Germline CDR1 reads SGHTA; CDR2 reads FQGNSA. In nucleotides, the CDR3 is TGTGCCAGCAGCGACGGGGGTAGAGTTGGAAACACCATATATTTT. As protein: CASSDGGRVGNTIYF.

This clonotype was recorded a few times. CDR3 nucleotide sequence: TGTGCCAGCAGTTACTCACAGGCCGGGAGGAGCCAGTACTTC. As protein: CASSYSQAGRSQYF. This sequence joins TRBV6-5 and TRBJ2-5; 7 bases agree with TRBD2. There are 14 residues in the CDR3. CDR1 MNHEY and CDR2 SVGAGI come from the germline V gene. Germline trimming cut 0 bases from V and 10 bases from J; bases unmatched to any gene: 8.

The table lists this clonotype with a few counts. This CDR3 is CSVYPTTRNYGYTF. DNA for the CDR3: TGCAGCGTTTATCCCACTACGCGGAACTATGGCTACACCTTC. The rearrangement links TRBV29-1 to TRBJ1-2, with unresolved D. The CDR3 consists of 14 residues. V was pared by 5 bases and J by 2 bases, with 15 bases between. CDR1 SQVTM and CDR2 ANQGSEA come from the germline V gene.

In this sample, this clonotype turned up a few times. This chain uses TRBV9 with TRBJ2-4; perhaps TRBD2 as D (6 bases). Germline CDR1 and CDR2: SGDLS and YYNGEE. Trimming took 0 bases from V and 0 from J, leaving 10 bases between them. The CDR3 length is 16 residues. The CDR3 nucleotides are TGTGCCAGCAGCGTAGATAGCGGCCTAGCCAAAAACATTCAGTACTTC. It encodes CASSVDSGLAKNIQYF.

The chain carries TRBV19 and TRBJ2-1, with a tentative D call TRBD1 (6 bases). Germline loops: CDR1 LNHDA, CDR2 SQIVND (reference sequence). CDR3 size: 13 residues. The V gene lost 8 bases and the J gene lost 2 bases, with 10 bases spanning the gap. CDR3 residues: CASGGLTYNEQFF. In nucleotides, the CDR3 is TGTGCCAGTGGGGGCCTCACCTACAATGAGCAGTTCTTC.

This clonotype was counted between two and nine times. The J gene is TRBJ1-2, the V gene TRBV24-1; the match to TRBD1 covers 8 bases. This CDR3 is 13 amino acids long. Unmatched junction bases numbered 8, after V lost 10 bases and J lost 5 bases. The germline gives CDR1 KGHDR, CDR2 SFDVKD. CDR3 coding DNA: TGTGCCACGGGGGACAGGCTAGGATATGGCTACACCTTC. Translated, it gives CATGDRLGYGYTF.

This clonotype appeared a few times. V is TRBV20-1 and J is TRBJ1-1; D possibly corresponds to TRBD1 (5 bases). The CDR3 consists of 14 residues. Trimming shortened V by 6 bases and J by 1 base, and 15 bases separated the two germline ends. Germline loops: CDR1 DFQATT, CDR2 SNEGSKA (reference sequence). CDR3 DNA: TGCAGTGCCAGTAGTGGGGGGAAGAACACTGAAGCTTTCTTT. Translating it yields CSASSGGKNTEAFF.

The chain has TRBV27 and TRBJ2-5; 8 bases are a match to TRBD1. This CDR3 contains 15 residues. Germline assignment: CDR1 MNHEY and CDR2 SMNVEV (reference sequence). V trimming: 4 bases; J trimming: 5 bases; junction bases outside the gene matches: 9. The CDR3 spells CASSSHDRGSETQYF. The CDR3 DNA follows: TGTGCCAGCAGTTCACACGACAGGGGTAGCGAGACCCAGTACTTC.

This rearrangement joins TRBV12-3 or TRBV12-4 to TRBJ2-7; D unresolved. The V and J ends lost 4 bases and 1 base respectively, with 11 bases between them. This CDR3 comprises 14 residues. CDR3 DNA: TGTGCCAGCAGTTCCACGGACGGTTCCTACGAGCAGTACTTC. Its protein product is CASSSTDGSYEQYF.

The chain has TRBV4-3 and TRBJ2-1; possible D gene TRBD2, 5 bases. CDR3 length: 17 residues. Trimming stripped 0 bases from V and 0 bases from J, with 12 bases between. CDR1 is LGHNA, CDR2 YSLEER, per germline. CDR3 loop: CASSQDQVGSSYNEQFF. CDR3 DNA: TGCGCCAGCAGCCAAGATCAGGTGGGGAGCTCCTACAATGAGCAGTTCTTC.

This clonotype has only a few counts. The genes are TRBV2 and TRBJ1-5; D remains ambiguous. The length of the CDR3 is 16 residues. CDR1 SNHLY and CDR2 FYNNEI come from the germline V gene. V was shortened by 4 bases and J by 0 bases, with 13 bases between the two germline ends. In DNA, the CDR3 is TGTGCCAGCAGTGCTGGGTCCTTATATAGCAATCAGCCCCAGCATTTT. It translates to CASSAGSLYSNQPQHF.

V usage is TRBV5-1 and J usage is TRBJ2-2, with 7 bases that match TRBD1. V was pared by 5 bases and J by 0 bases, with 4 bases of the junction left unmatched. Germline V gives CDR1 SGHRS, CDR2 YFSETQ. The CDR3 runs 15 residues. CDR3 sequence: CASSRDSPNTGELFF. CDR3 bases: TGCGCCAGCAGTCGGGACAGCCCGAACACCGGGGAGCTGTTTTTT. Filled out from reference TRBV5-1 and TRBJ2-2, the complete variable domain reads KAGVTQTPRYLIKTRGQQVTLSCSPISGHRSVSWYQQTPGQGLQFLFEYFSETQRNKGNFPGRFSGRQFSNSRSEMNVSTLELGDSALYLCASSRDSPNTGELFFGEGSRLTVL.

This clonotype was detected ten times or more. V usage is TRBV27 and J usage is TRBJ2-1; tentatively, D is TRBD1 or TRBD2 (5 bases each). V lost 8 bases, J lost 4 bases, and 18 bases lay in between. Germline V CDR1 and CDR2: MNHEY, SMNVEV (reference sequence). CDR3 size: 15 residues. CDR3 DNA sequence: TGTGCCAGCGCCCCCCCGGGACGGTGGTACAATGAGCAGTTCTTC. Translation gives CASAPPGRWYNEQFF.

This clonotype was found a few times. The chain links TRBV5-6 to TRBJ1-1; no clear D gene. Germline assignment: CDR1 SGHDT and CDR2 YYEEEE. The CDR3 is 15 residues long. V gave up 2 bases and J gave up 9 bases, with 20 bases separating them. DNA for the CDR3: TGTGCCAGCAGCTTTTTCCGGAGGTGGTGGACTAAAGCTTTCTTT. Translating gives CASSFFRRWWTKAFF.